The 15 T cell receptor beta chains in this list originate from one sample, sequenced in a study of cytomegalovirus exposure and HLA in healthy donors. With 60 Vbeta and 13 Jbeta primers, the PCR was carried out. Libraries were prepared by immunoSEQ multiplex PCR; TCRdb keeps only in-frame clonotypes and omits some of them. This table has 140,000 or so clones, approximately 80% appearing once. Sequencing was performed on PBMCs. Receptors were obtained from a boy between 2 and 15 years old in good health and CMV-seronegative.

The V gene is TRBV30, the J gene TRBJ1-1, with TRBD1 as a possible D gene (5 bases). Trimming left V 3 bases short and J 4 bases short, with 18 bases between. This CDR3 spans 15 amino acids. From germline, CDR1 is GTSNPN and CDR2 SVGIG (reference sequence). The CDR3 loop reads CAWRADSVLGTEAFF. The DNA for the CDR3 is TGTGCCTGGAGGGCAGACAGCGTCTTAGGCACTGAAGCTTTCTTT.

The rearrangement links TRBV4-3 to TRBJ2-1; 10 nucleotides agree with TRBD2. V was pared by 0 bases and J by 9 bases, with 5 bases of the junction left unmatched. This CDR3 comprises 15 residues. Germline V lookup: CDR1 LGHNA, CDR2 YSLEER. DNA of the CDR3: TGCGCCAGCAGCCAAGATCAGGGACTAGCGACTGAGCAGTTCTTC. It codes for CASSQDQGLATEQFF.

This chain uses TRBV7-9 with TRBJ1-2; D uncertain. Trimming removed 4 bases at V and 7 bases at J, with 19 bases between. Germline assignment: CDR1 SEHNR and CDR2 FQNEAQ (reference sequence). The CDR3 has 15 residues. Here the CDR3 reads CASSSEPTRSFGYTF. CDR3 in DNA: TGTGCCAGCAGCTCCGAGCCCACGCGAAGCTTTGGCTACACCTTC.

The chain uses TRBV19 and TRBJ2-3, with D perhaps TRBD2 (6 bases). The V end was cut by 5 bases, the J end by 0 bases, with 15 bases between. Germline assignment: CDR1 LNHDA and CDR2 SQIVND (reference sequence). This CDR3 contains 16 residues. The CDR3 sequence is CASSGRDWPSTDTQYF. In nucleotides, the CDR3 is TGTGCCAGTAGTGGCCGGGACTGGCCTAGCACAGATACGCAGTATTTT.

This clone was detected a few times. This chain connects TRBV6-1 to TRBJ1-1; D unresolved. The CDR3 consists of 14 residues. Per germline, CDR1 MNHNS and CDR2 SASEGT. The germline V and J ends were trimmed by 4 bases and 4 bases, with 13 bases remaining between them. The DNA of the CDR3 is TGTGCCAGCAGTGTAGCGAGGAGTGGCACTGAAGCTTTCTTT. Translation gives CASSVARSGTEAFF.

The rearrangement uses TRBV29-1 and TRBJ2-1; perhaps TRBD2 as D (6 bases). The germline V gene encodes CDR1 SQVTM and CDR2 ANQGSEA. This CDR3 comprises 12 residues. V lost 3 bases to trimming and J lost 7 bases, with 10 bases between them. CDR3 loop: CSVDRGWNEQFF. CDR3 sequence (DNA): TGCAGCGTTGACCGGGGGTGGAATGAGCAGTTCTTC.

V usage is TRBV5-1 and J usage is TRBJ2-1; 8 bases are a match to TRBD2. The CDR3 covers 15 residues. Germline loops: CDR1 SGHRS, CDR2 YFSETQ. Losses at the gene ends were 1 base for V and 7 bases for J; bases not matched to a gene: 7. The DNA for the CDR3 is TGCGCCAGCAGCTTGACGGGGGGGTTTCGGAATGAGCAGTTCTTC. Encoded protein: CASSLTGGFRNEQFF.

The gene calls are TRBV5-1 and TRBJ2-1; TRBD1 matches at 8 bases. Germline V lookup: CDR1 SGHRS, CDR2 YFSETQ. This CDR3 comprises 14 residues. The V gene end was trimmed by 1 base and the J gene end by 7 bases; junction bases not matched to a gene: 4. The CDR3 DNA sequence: TGCGCCAGCAGCTTGCGACAGGGGCCGAATGAGCAGTTCTTC. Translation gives CASSLRQGPNEQFF.

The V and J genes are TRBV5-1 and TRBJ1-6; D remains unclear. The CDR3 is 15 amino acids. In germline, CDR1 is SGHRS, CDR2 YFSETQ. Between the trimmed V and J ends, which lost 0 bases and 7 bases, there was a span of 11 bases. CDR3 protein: CASSLEKSENSPLHF. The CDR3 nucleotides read TGCGCCAGCAGCTTGGAAAAGAGCGAGAATTCACCCCTCCACTTT.

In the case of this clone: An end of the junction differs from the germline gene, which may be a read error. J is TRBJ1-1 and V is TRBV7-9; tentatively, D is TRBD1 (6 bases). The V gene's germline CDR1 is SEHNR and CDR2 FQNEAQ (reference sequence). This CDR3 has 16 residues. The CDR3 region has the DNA TGTTCCAGCAGCTTAGGGTCGGGGGGGGCGAACACTGAAGCTTTCTTT. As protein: CSSSLGSGGANTEAFF. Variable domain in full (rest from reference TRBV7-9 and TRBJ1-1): DTGVSQNPRHKITKRGQNVTFRCDPISEHNRLYWYRQTLGQGPEFLTYFQNEAQLEKSRLLSDRFSAERPKGSFSTLEIQRTEQGDSAMYLCSSSLGSGGANTEAFFGQGTRLTVV.

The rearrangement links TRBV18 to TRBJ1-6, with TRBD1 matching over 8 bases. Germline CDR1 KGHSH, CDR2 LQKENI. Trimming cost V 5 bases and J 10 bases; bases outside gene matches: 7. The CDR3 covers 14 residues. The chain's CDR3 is CASSATGVDSPLHF. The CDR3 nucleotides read TGTGCCAGCTCAGCGACAGGGGTTGACTCACCCCTCCACTTT.

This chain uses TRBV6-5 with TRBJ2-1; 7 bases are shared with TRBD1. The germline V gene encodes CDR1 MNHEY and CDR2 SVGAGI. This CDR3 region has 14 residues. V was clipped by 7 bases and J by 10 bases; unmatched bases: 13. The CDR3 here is CASIIDRDGKEQFF. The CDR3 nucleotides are TGTGCCAGCATTATAGACAGGGACGGGAAAGAGCAGTTCTTC.

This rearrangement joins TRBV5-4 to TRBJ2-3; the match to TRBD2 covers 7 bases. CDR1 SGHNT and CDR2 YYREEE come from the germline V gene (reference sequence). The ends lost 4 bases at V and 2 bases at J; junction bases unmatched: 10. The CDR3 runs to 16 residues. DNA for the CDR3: TGTGCCAGCAGCGTGCAAGCGGGGAGATACACAGATACGCAGTATTTT. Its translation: CASSVQAGRYTDTQYF. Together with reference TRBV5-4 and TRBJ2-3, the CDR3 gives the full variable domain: ETGVTQSPTHLIKTRGQQVTLRCSSQSGHNTVSWYQQALGQGPQFIFQYYREEENGRGNFPPRFSGLQFPNYSSELNVNALELDDSALYLCASSVQAGRYTDTQYFGPGTRLTVL.

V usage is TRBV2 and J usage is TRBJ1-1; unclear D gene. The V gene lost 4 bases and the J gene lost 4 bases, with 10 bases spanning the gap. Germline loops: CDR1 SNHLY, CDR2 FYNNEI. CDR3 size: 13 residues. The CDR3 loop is CASSAQESTEAFF. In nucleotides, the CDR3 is TGTGCCAGCAGTGCCCAGGAAAGCACTGAAGCTTTCTTT.

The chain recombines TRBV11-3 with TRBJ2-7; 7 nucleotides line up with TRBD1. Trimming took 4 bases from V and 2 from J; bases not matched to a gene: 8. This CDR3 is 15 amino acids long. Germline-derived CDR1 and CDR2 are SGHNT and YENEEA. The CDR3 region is CASSYDRALAYEQYF. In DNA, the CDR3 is TGTGCCAGCAGCTACGACAGGGCGTTAGCCTACGAGCAGTACTTC.